Below, 11 T cell receptor beta chains from the same sample are listed, as sequenced in a study of cytomegalovirus exposure and HLA in healthy donors. Both 60 Vbeta primers and 13 Jbeta primers went into the PCR. TCRdb keeps only in-frame clones here, not all; method: immunoSEQ multiplex PCR. The sample yields 100,000 to 150,000 clones, approximately 17% seen once. Input material: PBMCs. The receptors originated from a female donor in good health and CMV-seropositive.

In its sample, this clone was seen a few times. The chain employs TRBV4-2 and TRBJ2-1; 8 bases are shared with TRBD1. CDR3 length: 18 amino acids. Germline CDR1 and CDR2: LGHNA and YNFKEQ. The V gene end was trimmed by 1 base and the J gene end by 7 bases; junction bases not matched to a gene: 15. CDR3 protein: CASSQGGTGTGKQNEQFF. In DNA form, the CDR3 reads TGTGCCAGCAGCCAAGGGGGGACCGGGACAGGTAAACAGAATGAGCAGTTCTTC.

The chain uses TRBV5-1 and TRBJ2-7, with 9 bases lining up with TRBD2. Trimming removed 1 base from V and 5 bases from J; junction bases left unmatched: 10. Germline loops: CDR1 SGHRS, CDR2 YFSETQ. The CDR3 extends over 16 amino acids. CDR3 sequence: CASSLMVLAGNDEQYF. Here the CDR3 DNA reads TGCGCCAGCAGCTTGATGGTGCTAGCGGGGAACGACGAGCAGTACTTC.

This clone was detected a few times. This rearrangement joins TRBV9 to TRBJ2-3, with a tentative D call TRBD2 (6 bases). The CDR3 contains 15 residues. V was clipped by 3 bases and J by 0 bases, with 11 bases between them. Germline values: CDR1 SGDLS, CDR2 YYNGEE. The CDR3 coding sequence is TGTGCCAGCAGCGCCCCCGGGACTAGCACAGATACGCAGTATTTT. Its translation is CASSAPGTSTDTQYF.

This clone has a handful of counts. The V gene is TRBV10-3, the J gene TRBJ1-1, with 9 bases matching TRBD1. This CDR3 contains 15 residues. V shed 4 bases and J 6 bases; nucleotides not matched to a gene: 9. The V gene's germline CDR1 is ENHRY and CDR2 SYGVKD. The CDR3 DNA reads TGTGCCATCAGTGGGAACAGGGGGCAGGGTGCTGAAGCTTTCTTT. Protein: CAISGNRGQGAEAFF.

V usage is TRBV28 and J usage is TRBJ1-1; 11 nucleotides agree with TRBD1. The V gene's germline CDR1 is MDHEN and CDR2 SYDVKM. The V gene end was trimmed by 3 bases and the J gene end by 7 bases; junction bases not matched to a gene: 7. CDR3 length equals 15 residues. The CDR3 DNA sequence: TGTGCCAGCAGTTTGACCGGGACAGGGGGTTTTGAAGCTTTCTTT. Protein product: CASSLTGTGGFEAFF.

The rearrangement joins TRBV4-1 to TRBJ2-5; TRBD2 matches at 10 bases. This CDR3 has 16 amino acids. V trimming: 1 base; J trimming: 4 bases; junction bases outside the gene matches: 6. Germline loops: CDR1 MGHRA, CDR2 YSYEKL. The CDR3, as DNA: TGCGCCAGCAGCCAAGTACTAGCGGGACAAGGAGAGACCCAGTACTTC. Translation: CASSQVLAGQGETQYF.

The rearrangement joins TRBV5-6 to TRBJ2-5, with D possibly TRBD2 on 7 matching bases. The length of the CDR3 is 16 residues. The germline V gene has CDR1 SGHDT and CDR2 YYEEEE. The V and J ends lost 0 bases and 4 bases respectively, with 16 bases between them. The CDR3: CASSLAGEGRGETQYF. CDR3 nucleotides: TGTGCCAGCAGCTTGGCCGGGGAGGGCAGGGGAGAGACCCAGTACTTC.

V gene TRBV4-3 combines with J gene TRBJ2-7; TRBD1 aligns across 7 bases. CDR1 is LGHNA, CDR2 YSLEER, per germline. After removal of 4 bases from V and 7 bases from J, the junction contained 7 bases not matched to a gene. The CDR3 length is 13 residues. CDR3 loop: CASSPIRGREQYF. The CDR3, as DNA: TGCGCCAGCAGCCCCATAAGGGGGCGGGAGCAGTACTTC.

This rearrangement joins TRBV2 to TRBJ2-7, with D tentatively TRBD2 (6 bases). The CDR3 has 14 residues. The V end lost 7 bases, the J end lost 3 bases, and 16 bases lay between the germline ends. The germline V gene has CDR1 SNHLY and CDR2 FYNNEI. The CDR3 coding sequence is TGTGCCAGCAAATTTGGGACTGACTACTACGAGCAGTACTTC. Translation: CASKFGTDYYEQYF. The whole variable domain, filled in from reference TRBV2 and TRBJ2-7, reads EPEVTQTPSHQVTQMGQEVILRCVPISNHLYFYWYRQILGQKVEFLVSFYNNEISEKSEIFDDQFSVERPDGSNFTLKIRSTKLEDSAMYFCASKFGTDYYEQYFGPGTRLTVT.

There are many counts of this clone. The V gene is TRBV6-5, the J gene TRBJ2-7; TRBD2 might be the D (6 bases). V dropped 7 bases and J dropped 2 bases, with 15 bases sitting between them. The CDR3 has 14 amino acids. Per germline, CDR1 MNHEY and CDR2 SVGAGI. For the CDR3, the DNA is TGTGCCAGCAAGAGGGGACTGGAGACCTACGAGCAGTACTTC. As protein: CASKRGLETYEQYF.

This clone was recorded a few times. Other DNA sequences in this specimen translate into the identical CDR3. This chain uses TRBV2 with TRBJ2-7, with D perhaps TRBD1 (5 bases). Germline values: CDR1 SNHLY, CDR2 FYNNEI. This CDR3 is 12 amino acids long. V lost 5 bases and J 2 bases, leaving 7 bases between the germline ends. CDR3 nucleotide sequence: TGTGCCAGCAGTACAGGACCCTACGAGCAGTACTTC. Translating gives CASSTGPYEQYF.